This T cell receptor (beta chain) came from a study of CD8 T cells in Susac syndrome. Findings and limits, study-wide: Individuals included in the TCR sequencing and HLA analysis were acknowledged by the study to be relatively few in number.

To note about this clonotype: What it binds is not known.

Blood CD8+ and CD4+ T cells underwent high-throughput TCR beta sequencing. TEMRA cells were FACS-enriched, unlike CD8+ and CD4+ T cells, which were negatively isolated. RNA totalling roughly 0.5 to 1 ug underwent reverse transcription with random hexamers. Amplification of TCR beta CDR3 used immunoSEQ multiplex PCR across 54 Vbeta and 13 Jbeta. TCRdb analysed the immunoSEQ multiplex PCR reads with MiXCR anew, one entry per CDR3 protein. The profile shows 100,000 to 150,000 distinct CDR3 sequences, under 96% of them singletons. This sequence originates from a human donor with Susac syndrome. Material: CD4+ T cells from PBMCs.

The CDR3 region is CAWSRQAYGYTF. CDR3 bases: TGTGCCTGGAGTCGACAGGCCTATGGCTACACCTTC. This chain joins TRBV30 and TRBJ1-2; possibly TRBD1 for D (6 bases). Germline-derived CDR1 and CDR2 are GTSNPN and SVGIG (reference sequence). The CDR3 is 12 residues long. With 2 bases removed from V and 4 bases from J, the gap between germline ends came to 8 bases. Full variable domain (outside the CDR3, taken from reference TRBV30 and TRBJ1-2): SQTIHQWPATLVQPVGSPLSLECTVEGTSNPNLYWYRQAAGRGLQLLFYSVGIGQISSEVPQNLSASRPQDRQFILSSKKLLLSDSGFYLCAWSRQAYGYTFGSGTRLTVV.